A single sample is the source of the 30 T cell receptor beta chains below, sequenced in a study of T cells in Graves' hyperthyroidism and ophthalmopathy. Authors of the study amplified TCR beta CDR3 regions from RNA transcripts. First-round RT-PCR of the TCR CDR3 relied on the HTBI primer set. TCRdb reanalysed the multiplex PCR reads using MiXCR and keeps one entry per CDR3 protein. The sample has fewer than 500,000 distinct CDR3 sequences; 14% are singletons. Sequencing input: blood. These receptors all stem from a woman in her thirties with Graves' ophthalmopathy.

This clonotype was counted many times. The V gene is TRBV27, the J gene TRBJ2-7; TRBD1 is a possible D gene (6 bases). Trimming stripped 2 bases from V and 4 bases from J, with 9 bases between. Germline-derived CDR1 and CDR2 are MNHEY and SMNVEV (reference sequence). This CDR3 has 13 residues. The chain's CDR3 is CASSLGGRYEQYF. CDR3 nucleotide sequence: TGTGCCAGCAGTTTAGGGGGCAGGTACGAGCAGTACTTC.

The CDR3 protein is CASSLQPGRAYEQYF. The CDR3 bases are TGTGCCAGCAGCCTCCAACCAGGGAGAGCCTACGAGCAGTACTTC. V gene TRBV7-6 combines with J gene TRBJ2-7, with D tentatively TRBD1 or TRBD2 (5 bases each). Between the trimmed V and J ends, which lost 5 bases and 2 bases, there was a span of 16 bases. This CDR3 has 15 amino acids. Germline V lookup: CDR1 SGHVS, CDR2 FNYEAQ. The whole variable domain, filled in from reference TRBV7-6 and TRBJ2-7, reads GAGVSQSPRYKVTKRGQDVALRCDPISGHVSLYWYRQALGQGPEFLTYFNYEAQQDKSGLPNDRFSAERPEGSISTLTIQRTEQRDSAMYRCASSLQPGRAYEQYFGPGTRLTVT.

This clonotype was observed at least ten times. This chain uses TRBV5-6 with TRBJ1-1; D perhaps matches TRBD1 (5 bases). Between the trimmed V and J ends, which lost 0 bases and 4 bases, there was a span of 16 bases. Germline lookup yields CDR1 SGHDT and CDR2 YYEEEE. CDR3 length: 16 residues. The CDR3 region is CASSLGGAEVTTEAFF. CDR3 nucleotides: TGTGCCAGCAGCTTGGGAGGGGCGGAGGTGACCACTGAAGCTTTCTTT.

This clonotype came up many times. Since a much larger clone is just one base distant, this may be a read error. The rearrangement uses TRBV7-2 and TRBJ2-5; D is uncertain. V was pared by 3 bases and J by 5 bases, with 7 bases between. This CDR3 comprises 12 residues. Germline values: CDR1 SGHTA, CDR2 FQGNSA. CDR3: CASSLGWETQYF. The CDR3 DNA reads TGTGCCAGCAGCTTGGGGTGGGAGACCCAGTACTTC.

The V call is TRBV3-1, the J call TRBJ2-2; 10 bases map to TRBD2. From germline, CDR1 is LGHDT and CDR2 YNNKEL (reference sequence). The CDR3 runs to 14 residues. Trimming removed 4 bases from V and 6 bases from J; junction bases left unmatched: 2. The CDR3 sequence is CASSPAGGPGELFF. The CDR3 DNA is TGTGCCAGCAGCCCAGCGGGGGGGCCCGGGGAGCTGTTTTTT.

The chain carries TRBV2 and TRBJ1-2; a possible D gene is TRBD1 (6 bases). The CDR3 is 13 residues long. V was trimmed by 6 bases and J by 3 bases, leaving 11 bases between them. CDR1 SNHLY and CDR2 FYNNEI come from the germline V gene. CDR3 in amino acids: CASSVNRDYGYTF. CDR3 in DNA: TGTGCCAGCAGCGTCAACAGGGACTATGGCTACACCTTC.

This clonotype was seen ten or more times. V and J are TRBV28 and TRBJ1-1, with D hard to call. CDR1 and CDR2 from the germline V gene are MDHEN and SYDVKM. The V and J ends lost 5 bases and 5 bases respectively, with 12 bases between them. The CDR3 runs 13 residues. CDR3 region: CASSPNRKTEAFF. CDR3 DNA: TGTGCCAGCAGTCCTAACAGAAAAACTGAAGCTTTCTTT.

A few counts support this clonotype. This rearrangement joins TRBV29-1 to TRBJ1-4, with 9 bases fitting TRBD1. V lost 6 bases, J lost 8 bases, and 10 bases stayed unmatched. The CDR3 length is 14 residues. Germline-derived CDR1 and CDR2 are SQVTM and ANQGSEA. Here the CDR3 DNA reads TGCAGCGTGGCCGGGACAGGGTCGGGAGAAAAACTGTTTTTT. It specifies CSVAGTGSGEKLFF.

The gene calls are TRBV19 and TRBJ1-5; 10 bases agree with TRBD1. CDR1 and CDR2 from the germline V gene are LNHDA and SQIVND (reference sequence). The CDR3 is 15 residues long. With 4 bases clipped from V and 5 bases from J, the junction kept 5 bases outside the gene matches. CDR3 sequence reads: CASSTLTGGDQPQHF. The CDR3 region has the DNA TGTGCCAGTAGTACCTTGACAGGGGGCGATCAGCCCCAGCATTTT.

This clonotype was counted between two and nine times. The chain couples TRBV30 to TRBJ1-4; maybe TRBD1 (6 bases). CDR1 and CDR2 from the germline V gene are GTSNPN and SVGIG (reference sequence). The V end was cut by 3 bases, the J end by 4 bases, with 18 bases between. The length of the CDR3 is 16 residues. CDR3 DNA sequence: TGTGCCTGGAGCGGGGGGGGCGGCGAGCATAATGAAAAACTGTTTTTT. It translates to CAWSGGGGEHNEKLFF.

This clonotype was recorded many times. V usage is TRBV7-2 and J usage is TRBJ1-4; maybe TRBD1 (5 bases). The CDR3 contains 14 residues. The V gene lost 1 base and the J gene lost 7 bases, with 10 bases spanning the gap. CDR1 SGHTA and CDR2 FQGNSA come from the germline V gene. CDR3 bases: TGTGCCAGCAGCTTAGGGGACCCGACTGAAAAACTGTTTTTT. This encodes CASSLGDPTEKLFF.

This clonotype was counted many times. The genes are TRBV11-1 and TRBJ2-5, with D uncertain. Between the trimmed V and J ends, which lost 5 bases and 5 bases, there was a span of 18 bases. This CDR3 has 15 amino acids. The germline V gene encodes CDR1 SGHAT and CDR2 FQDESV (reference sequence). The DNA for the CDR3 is TGTGCCAGCAGCCCCCGGGCCCAACGACATGAGACCCAGTACTTC. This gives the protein CASSPRAQRHETQYF. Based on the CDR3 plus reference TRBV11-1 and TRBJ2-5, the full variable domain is EAEVAQSPRYKITEKSQAVAFWCDPISGHATLYWYRQILGQGPELLVQFQDESVVDDSQLPKDRFSAERLKGVDSTLKIQPAELGDSAMYLCASSPRAQRHETQYFGPGTRLLVL.

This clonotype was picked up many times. The CDR3 here is CASSGDGGGNEKLFF. CDR3 in DNA: TGTGCCAGCAGCGGGGACGGGGGGGGTAATGAAAAACTGTTTTTT. This sequence joins TRBV2 and TRBJ1-4; possibly TRBD1 for D (5 bases). V lost 6 bases and J 4 bases, leaving 15 bases between the germline ends. The V gene's germline CDR1 is SNHLY and CDR2 FYNNEI. CDR3 length equals 15 residues.

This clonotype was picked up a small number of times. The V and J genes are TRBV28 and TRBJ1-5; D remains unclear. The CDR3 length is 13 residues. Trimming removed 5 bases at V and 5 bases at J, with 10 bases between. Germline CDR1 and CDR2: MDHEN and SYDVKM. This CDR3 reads CASSGSGYQPQHF. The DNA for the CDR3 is TGTGCCAGCAGTGGTAGTGGTTATCAGCCCCAGCATTTT.

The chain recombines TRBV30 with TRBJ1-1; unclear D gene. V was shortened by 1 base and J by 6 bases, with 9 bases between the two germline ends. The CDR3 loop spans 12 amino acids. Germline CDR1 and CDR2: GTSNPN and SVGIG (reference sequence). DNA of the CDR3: TGTGCCTGGAGTGCATCAGTGGCTGAAGCTTTCTTT. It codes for CAWSASVAEAFF.

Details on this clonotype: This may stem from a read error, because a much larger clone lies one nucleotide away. The CDR3, as DNA: TGTGCCGGCAGACCACTCAACAGGGGTCACGCCTACGAGCAGTACTTC. Translation gives CAGRPLNRGHAYEQYF. This chain joins TRBV6-2 or TRBV6-3 and TRBJ2-7, with 7 positions matching TRBD1. The CDR3 is made up of 16 amino acids. Germline V gene data show CDR1 as MNHEY and CDR2 as SVGEGT.

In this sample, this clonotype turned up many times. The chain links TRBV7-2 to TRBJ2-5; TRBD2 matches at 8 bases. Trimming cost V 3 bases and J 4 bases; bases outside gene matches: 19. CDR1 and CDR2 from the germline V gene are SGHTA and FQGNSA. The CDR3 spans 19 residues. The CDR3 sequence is CASSFLRGSSGGPRETQYF. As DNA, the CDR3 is TGTGCCAGCAGCTTCCTTAGAGGATCAAGCGGGGGTCCCCGAGAGACCCAGTACTTC.

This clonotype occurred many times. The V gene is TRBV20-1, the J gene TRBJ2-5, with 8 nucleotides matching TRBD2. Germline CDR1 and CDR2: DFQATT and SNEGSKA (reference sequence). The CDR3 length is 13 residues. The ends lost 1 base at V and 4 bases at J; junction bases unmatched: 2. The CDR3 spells CSARAGGRETQYF. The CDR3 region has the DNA TGCAGTGCTAGAGCGGGGGGGCGAGAGACCCAGTACTTC.

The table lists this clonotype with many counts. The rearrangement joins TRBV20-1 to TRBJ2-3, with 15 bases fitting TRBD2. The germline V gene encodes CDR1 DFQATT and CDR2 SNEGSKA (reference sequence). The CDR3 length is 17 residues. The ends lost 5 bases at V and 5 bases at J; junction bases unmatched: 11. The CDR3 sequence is CSASGTSGGSRGDTQYF. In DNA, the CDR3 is TGCAGTGCTTCCGGGACTAGCGGGGGGTCCCGGGGAGATACGCAGTATTTT.

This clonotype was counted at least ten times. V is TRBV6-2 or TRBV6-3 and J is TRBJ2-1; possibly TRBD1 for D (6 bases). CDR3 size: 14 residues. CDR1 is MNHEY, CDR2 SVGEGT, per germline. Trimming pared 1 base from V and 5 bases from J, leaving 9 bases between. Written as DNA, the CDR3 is TGTGCCAGCAGTTACTGGGACACCGACAATGAGCAGTTCTTC. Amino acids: CASSYWDTDNEQFF.

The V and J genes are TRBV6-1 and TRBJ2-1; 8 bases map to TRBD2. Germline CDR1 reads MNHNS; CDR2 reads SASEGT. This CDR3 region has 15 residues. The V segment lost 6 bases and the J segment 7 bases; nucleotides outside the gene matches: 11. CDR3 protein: CASRSFGLAVNEQFF. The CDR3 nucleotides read TGTGCCAGCAGATCCTTCGGACTAGCAGTAAATGAGCAGTTCTTC.

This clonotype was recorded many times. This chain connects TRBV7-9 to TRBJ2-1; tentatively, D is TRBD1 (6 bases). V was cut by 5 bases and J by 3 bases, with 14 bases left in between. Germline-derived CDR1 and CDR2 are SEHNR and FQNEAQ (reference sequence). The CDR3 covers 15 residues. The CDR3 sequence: CASSPIRQVYNEQFF. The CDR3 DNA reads TGTGCCAGCAGCCCTATAAGACAGGTCTACAATGAGCAGTTCTTC.

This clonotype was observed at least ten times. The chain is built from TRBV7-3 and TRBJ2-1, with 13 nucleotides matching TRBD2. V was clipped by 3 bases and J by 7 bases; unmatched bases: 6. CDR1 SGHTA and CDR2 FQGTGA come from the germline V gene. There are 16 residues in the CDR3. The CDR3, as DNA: TGTGCCAGCAGCTTTAGGACTAGCGGGGGTCCTAATGAGCAGTTCTTC. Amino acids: CASSFRTSGGPNEQFF.

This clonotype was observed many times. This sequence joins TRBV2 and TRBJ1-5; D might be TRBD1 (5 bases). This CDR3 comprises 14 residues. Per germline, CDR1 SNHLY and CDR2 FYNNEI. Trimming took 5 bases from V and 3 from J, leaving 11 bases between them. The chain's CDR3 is CASSSSGYNQPQHF. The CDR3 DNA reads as TGTGCCAGCAGTTCTTCAGGGTACAATCAGCCCCAGCATTTT.

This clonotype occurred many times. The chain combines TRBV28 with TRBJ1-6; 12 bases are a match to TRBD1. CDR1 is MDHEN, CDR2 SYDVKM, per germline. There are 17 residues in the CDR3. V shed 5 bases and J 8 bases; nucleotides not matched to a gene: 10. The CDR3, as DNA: TGTGCCAGCAGTGGTCACCGGGACAGGGGGCCGGATTCACCCCTCCACTTT. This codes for CASSGHRDRGPDSPLHF.

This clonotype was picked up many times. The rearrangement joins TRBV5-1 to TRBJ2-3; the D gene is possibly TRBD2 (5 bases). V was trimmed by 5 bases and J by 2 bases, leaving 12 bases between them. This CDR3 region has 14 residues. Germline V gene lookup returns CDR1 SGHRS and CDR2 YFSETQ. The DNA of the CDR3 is TGCGCCAGCAGTTCCGGGATGCACACAGATACGCAGTATTTT. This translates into CASSSGMHTDTQYF.

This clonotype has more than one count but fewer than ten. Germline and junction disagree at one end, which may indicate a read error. The CDR3: CASGDRGNTEAFF. Written as DNA, the CDR3 is TGTGCCAGCGGTGACAGGGGTAACACTGAAGCTTTCTTT. The rearrangement joins TRBV2 to TRBJ1-1, with 8 bases aligning to TRBD1. This CDR3 is built from 13 residues. Germline V gives CDR1 SNHLY, CDR2 FYNNEI.

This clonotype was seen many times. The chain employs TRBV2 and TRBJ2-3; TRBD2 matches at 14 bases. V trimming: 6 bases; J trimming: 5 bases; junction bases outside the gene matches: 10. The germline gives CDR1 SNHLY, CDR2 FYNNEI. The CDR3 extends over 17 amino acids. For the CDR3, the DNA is TGTGCCAGCAGGAGCTCTAGGACTAGCGGGGGGATAGATACGCAGTATTTT. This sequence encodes CASRSSRTSGGIDTQYF.

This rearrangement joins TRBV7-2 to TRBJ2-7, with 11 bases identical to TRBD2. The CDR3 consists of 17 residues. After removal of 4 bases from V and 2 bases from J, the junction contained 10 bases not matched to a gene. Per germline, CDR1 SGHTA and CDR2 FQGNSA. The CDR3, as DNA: TGTGCCAGCAGCTCCCCCCTAGCGGGGGGTCAACCCTACGAGCAGTACTTC. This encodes CASSSPLAGGQPYEQYF.

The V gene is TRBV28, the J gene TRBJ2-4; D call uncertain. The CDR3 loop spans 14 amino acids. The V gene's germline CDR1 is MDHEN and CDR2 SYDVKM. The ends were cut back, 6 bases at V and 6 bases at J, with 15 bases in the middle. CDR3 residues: CASSCPVIGNIQYF. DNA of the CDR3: TGTGCCAGCAGCTGCCCCGTTATTGGAAACATTCAGTACTTC.